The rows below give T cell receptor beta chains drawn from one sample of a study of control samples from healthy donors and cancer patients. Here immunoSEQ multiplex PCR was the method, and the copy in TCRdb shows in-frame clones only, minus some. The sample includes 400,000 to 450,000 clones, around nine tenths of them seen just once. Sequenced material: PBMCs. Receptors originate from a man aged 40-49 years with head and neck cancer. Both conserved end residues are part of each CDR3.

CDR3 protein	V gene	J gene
CASSPAVRGYEQYF	TRBV18	TRBJ2-7
CASSWTSGGDEQFF	TRBV27	TRBJ2-1
CASSLAPGSYEQYF	TRBV5-6	TRBJ2-7
CASSWFLGGGYTEAFF	TRBV6-5	TRBJ1-1
CASSSRSLNTEAFF	TRBV13	TRBJ1-1
CASSPHPGQGNSPLHF	TRBV4-3	TRBJ1-6
CASSATADYGYTF	TRBV19	TRBJ1-2
CASSYTSEQYF	TRBV6-2/TRBV6-3	TRBJ2-7
CASRGLAGVADTQYF	TRBV7-2	TRBJ2-3
CASSFGGGRGYTF	TRBV28	TRBJ1-2
CAWRVRPDQPQHF	TRBV30	TRBJ1-5
CASSPGRTEAFF	TRBV19	TRBJ1-1
CASSYSGRGTYEQYF	TRBV6-5	TRBJ2-7
CASRPGTSTYEQYF	TRBV5-6	TRBJ2-7
CATSESSTDTQYF	TRBV24-1	TRBJ2-3
CASSRSAAQETQYF	TRBV18	TRBJ2-5
CASSPTGSDGRYEQYF	TRBV19	TRBJ2-7
CASSLEGGIQPQHF	TRBV5-1	TRBJ1-5